This T cell receptor beta chain was recovered during a study of blood T cell repertoires in COVID-19 (dated by TCRdb to the early 2020s). Context from the whole study: Collaborator samples came from the United States, Italy and Spain and covered acute and convalescent phases of COVID-19. The prospective study material was composed of cDNA or gDNA derived from T cells, B-cell-depleted T cells, or PBMCs. The dataset comprised deeply sampled blood TCRbeta repertoires from subjects exposed to, actively infected with, or recovered from COVID-19. A freely available public database, intended as a resource for researchers studying the immune response to SARS-CoV-2, is where the repertoires were released. The samples were drawn from two sources: the first 160 participants of the ongoing ImmuneRACE study, and 950 to 1,500 subjects contributed by 6 global collaborators. Nearly every sample came with metadata listing a de-identified subject ID, COVID-19 status, age in years and sex. Where available, HLA class I and class II types were taken from metadata supplied by the sample provider and were not determined by assay-based typing. Results the study describes overall, beyond this receptor: The amount of clinical and demographic metadata varied by source and participant and was provided uncurated.

Enrolling through a virtual design, the prospective study's participants ranged in age from about 18 to 89 years and lived across 24 United States geographic areas. Cohort assignment in the prospective study relied on participant-reported clinical history from a screening survey and a study questionnaire. Recovered participants in ImmuneRACE Cohort 3 were defined by two consecutive negative NP/OP PCR tests, clearance by a healthcare professional, or resolution of symptoms. Mobile phlebotomists in the prospective study collected whole blood, serum and a nasopharyngeal or oropharyngeal swab from every participant. Participants in the prospective study had the option to provide additional blood draws and questionnaires over an approximately 2-month period. Before DNA extraction, prospective study blood samples were shipped either frozen or at room temperature. As for this clone: Its antigen target is currently unknown. There are no base qualities to consult, and no much larger clone falls within one base.

The immunoSEQ Assay, a bias-controlled multiplex PCR, was used to amplify TCRbeta CDR3 regions from genomic DNA. In the source study's methods: The number of nucleated cells in each sample was estimated by amplification of reference gene primers within the assay. To quantify the absolute abundance of each unique TCRbeta CDR3 rearrangement, sequence reads were collapsed and filtered. Productive Simpson clonality was computed per sample as the square root of Simpson's diversity index over productive rearrangements. TCRdb took over this immuneACCESS table, retaining in-frame rearrangements with V and J assigned. Such tables are incomplete; in checked studies, under half of the missing clones stem from an unresolved V gene, and the remainder is unexplained. V and J calls and clone size come straight from that table; D and trimming were deduced from the DNA. Counted in this sample were 250,000 or so clones; around 89% of them appeared once. The top ten clones comprise approximately 9% of the sample.

Trimming takes 1 base from V and 0 bases from J, and the germline ends sit 6 bases apart. Based on the germline V gene (reference sequence), the CDR1 and CDR2 sequences are LNHNV and YYDKDF. The CDR3, from cysteine to phenylalanine, totals 14 residues. Only the CDR3 DNA is retained, 42 bases long and in frame from the first base. Sequenced: PBMCs or T cells enriched from blood (not recorded which). Recombination linked TRBV15 to TRBJ1-2; the D gene assignment is ambiguous. The clonotype was recovered from a man aged 35-49 years who had recovered from COVID-19. CDR3 protein: CATSRVTANYGYTF. The DNA is as follows: TGTGCCACCAGCAGAGTTACAGCTAACTATGGCTACACCTTC.